This T cell receptor beta chain is drawn from a study of blood T cell repertoires in COVID-19. Study overall: PBMCs, B-cell-depleted T cells, or T cells were the source of the cDNA or gDNA that made up the material.

Clones were sequenced by immunoSEQ multiplex PCR, and TCRdb holds only the in-frame ones, with some missing. The sample shows around 170,000 clones, roughly 88% of them seen only once. V gave up 5 bases and J gave up 6 bases, with 10 bases separating them. The V gene's germline CDR1 is SGHTA and CDR2 FQGNSA. The CDR3 spans 12 residues. This clone was recorded a few times. This TCR derives from a woman aged 55-69 years with acute or convalescent COVID-19. Sequencing input: peripheral blood. V gene TRBV7-2 combines with J gene TRBJ1-2, with a possible D match to TRBD1 (5 bases). The CDR3 DNA is TGTGCCAGCAGCAAAGACAGTGATGGCTACACCTTC. This codes for CASSKDSDGYTF.